This entry concerns a single TCR beta chain. The antigen is unknown. The data were obtained in a study of T cell responses to AZD1222 COVID-19 vaccine. Findings and caveats of the study: Per reports, nearly half of all spike-specific TCRs target regions that are unmutated in variants.

Germline V gene lookup returns CDR1 SEHNR and CDR2 FQNEAQ (reference sequence). The V end lost 2 bases, the J end lost 2 bases, and 16 bases lay between the germline ends. This CDR3 spans 16 amino acids. Libraries were prepared by immunoSEQ multiplex PCR; TCRdb keeps only in-frame clonotypes and omits some of them. This table has 84,000 or so clones, around 87% appearing once. This receptor was identified in an adult in good health. This sequence joins TRBV7-9 and TRBJ2-7, with D perhaps matching TRBD1 or TRBD2 (5 bases each). The specimen was peripheral blood, collected on day 0 of AZD1222 vaccination. The CDR3 reads CASSLSTGQAAYEQYF. CDR3 coding DNA: TGTGCCAGCAGCTTAAGTACGGGGCAGGCAGCCTACGAGCAGTACTTC.